This entry concerns a single T cell receptor beta chain. The method was immunoSEQ multiplex PCR; TCRdb's version includes in-frame clones alone and lacks a portion of them. The sample consists of about 62,000 clones, approximately 73% of them appearing once. This record belongs to a study of blood T cell repertoires in COVID-19. Study context: Acute-phase and convalescent COVID-19 samples originated in the United States, Italy and Spain. PBMCs, B-cell-depleted T cells, or T cells were the source of the cDNA or gDNA that made up the material.

Germline V CDR1 and CDR2: LGHNA, YSLEER. The junction had 6 bases not matched to a gene; V was cut back by 1 base and J by 1 base. The CDR3 loop spans 20 amino acids. J is TRBJ2-6 and V is TRBV4-3; TRBD2 matches 14 bases. Sequencing was carried out using peripheral blood. This TCR was recovered from a woman aged 45-59 years with active or convalescent COVID-19. CDR3 DNA sequence: TGCGCCAGCAGCCAAGTTCGACTAGCGGGAGGGCCTTCTGGGGCCAACGTCCTGACTTTC. This gives the protein CASSQVRLAGGPSGANVLTF.